The 30 T cell receptor beta chains listed next were all sequenced from one sample in a study of T cell repertoires in cytomegalovirus infection. TCRdb reprocessed the reads with MiXCR, giving one entry per CDR3 protein. The table shows 250,000 to 300,000 distinct CDR3 sequences, with roughly a fifth occurring only once. Their antigens remain unidentified. The specimen was cultured PBMCs, collected from culture after CMV antigen stimulation. The receptor source for this set is a human donor in good health (CMV status not recorded). Some clones in this sample may be carry-over from other donors' samples.

This clonotype was detected many times. The V and J genes are TRBV7-3 and TRBJ2-7, with D unresolved. V was trimmed by 5 bases and J by 0 bases, leaving 17 bases between them. The CDR3 length is 16 residues. Germline-derived CDR1 and CDR2 are SGHTA and FQGTGA. CDR3 region: CASSPLPTGYSYEQYF. For the CDR3, the DNA is TGTGCCAGCAGCCCATTACCAACGGGTTACTCCTACGAGCAGTACTTC.

This clonotype was counted a few times. The rearrangement links TRBV11-2 to TRBJ2-1; D unresolved. Germline CDR1 reads SGHAT; CDR2 reads FQNNGV. The CDR3 is 11 amino acids. The V end lost 8 bases, the J end lost 2 bases, and 4 bases lay between the germline ends. CDR3 region: CASRTYNEQFF. Written as DNA, the CDR3 is TGTGCCAGCCGGACCTACAATGAGCAGTTCTTC.

This clonotype was seen more than once but under ten times. The chain combines TRBV12-3 or TRBV12-4 with TRBJ2-3, with D possibly called TRBD1 or TRBD2 (5 bases each). Trimming shortened V by 6 bases and J by 4 bases, and 8 bases separated the two germline ends. The CDR3 runs 12 residues. CDR3 protein: CASSLGADTQYF. CDR3 in DNA: TGTGCCAGCAGCCTGGGGGCAGATACGCAGTATTTT.

This clonotype has a count of ten or more. J is TRBJ1-5 and V is TRBV7-2; D gene ambiguous. The germline CDR1 and CDR2 sequences are SGHTA and FQGNSA. This CDR3 region has 13 residues. V was pared by 3 bases and J by 0 bases, with 3 bases between. CDR3 loop: CASSFYSNQPQHF. The CDR3 region has the DNA TGTGCCAGCAGCTTTTATAGCAATCAGCCCCAGCATTTT. The complete variable domain, with remaining parts taken from reference TRBV7-2 and TRBJ1-5, reads GAGVSQSPSNKVTEKGKDVELRCDPISGHTALYWYRQSLGQGLEFLIYFQGNSAPDKSGLPSDRFSAERTGGSVSTLTIQRTQQEDSAVYLCASSFYSNQPQHFGDGTRLSIL.

There are a few counts of this clonotype. This sequence joins TRBV19 and TRBJ2-2; no clear D. Germline loops: CDR1 LNHDA, CDR2 SQIVND (reference sequence). The V end lost 3 bases, the J end lost 1 base, and 15 bases lay between the germline ends. This CDR3 has 17 amino acids. CDR3 nucleotide sequence: TGTGCCAGTAGTATCGGCGGCCCGGCGATGAACACCGGGGAGCTGTTTTTT. It is translated as CASSIGGPAMNTGELFF. The full variable domain, completed using reference TRBV19 and TRBJ2-2, is DGGITQSPKYLFRKEGQNVTLSCEQNLNHDAMYWYRQDPGQGLRLIYYSQIVNDFQKGDIAEGYSVSREKKESFPLTVTSAQKNPTAFYLCASSIGGPAMNTGELFFGEGSRLTVL.

This clonotype was detected many times. The chain carries TRBV7-2 and TRBJ2-3, with D unclear. This CDR3 is 14 amino acids long. The V end was cut by 3 bases, the J end by 2 bases, with 9 bases between. From germline, CDR1 is SGHTA and CDR2 FQGNSA. The CDR3 region is CASSFHRSTDTQYF. CDR3 in DNA: TGTGCCAGCAGCTTCCACAGATCCACAGATACGCAGTATTTT.

This clonotype showed up just a few times. This chain connects TRBV15 to TRBJ1-1; TRBD1 is a possible D gene (5 bases). The V and J ends lost 0 bases and 2 bases respectively, with 10 bases between them. From germline, CDR1 is LNHNV and CDR2 YYDKDF (reference sequence). This CDR3 spans 15 amino acids. The CDR3 is CATSRDPQGNTEAFF. CDR3 coding DNA: TGTGCCACCAGCAGAGATCCCCAGGGTAACACTGAAGCTTTCTTT.

The sample holds many counts of this clonotype. The chain recombines TRBV7-2 with TRBJ2-6; 10 bases agree with TRBD1. The CDR3 has 17 amino acids. V gave up 5 bases and J gave up 3 bases; unmatched junction bases: 7. Germline assignment: CDR1 SGHTA and CDR2 FQGNSA. The CDR3 region is CASSKGQGGLGANVLTF. As DNA, the CDR3 is TGTGCCAGCAGCAAAGGACAGGGGGGCCTTGGGGCCAACGTCCTGACTTTC.

This clonotype was counted ten times or more. The V and J genes are TRBV7-2 and TRBJ1-1, with a weak D call TRBD1 (5 bases). The germline V gene encodes CDR1 SGHTA and CDR2 FQGNSA. V lost 1 base and J 5 bases, leaving 14 bases between the germline ends. The CDR3 spans 15 residues. CDR3 in amino acids: CASSLDGRVGTEAFF. Here the CDR3 DNA reads TGTGCCAGCAGCTTAGACGGCAGGGTCGGAACTGAAGCTTTCTTT.

Only one count was recorded for this clonotype. V usage is TRBV19 and J usage is TRBJ2-7, with 8 bases matching TRBD1. Germline V gene lookup returns CDR1 LNHDA and CDR2 SQIVND (reference sequence). CDR3 length equals 14 residues. The V gene end was trimmed by 3 bases and the J gene end by 0 bases; junction bases not matched to a gene: 1. In DNA, the CDR3 is TGTGCCAGTAGTATGGACAGGGCCTCCTACGAGCAGTACTTC. Translating gives CASSMDRASYEQYF.

The CDR3 loop reads CASRRDRDISNQPQHF. CDR3 DNA: TGTGCCAGTAGACGGGACAGGGATATTAGCAATCAGCCCCAGCATTTT. The V and J genes are TRBV19 and TRBJ1-5; the match to TRBD1 covers 9 bases. The germline V gene has CDR1 LNHDA and CDR2 SQIVND (reference sequence). CDR3 length equals 16 residues. V dropped 6 bases and J dropped 0; count of bases not matched to a gene: 6.

This clonotype was picked up many times. The chain uses TRBV7-6 and TRBJ2-5, with a tentative D call TRBD2 (5 bases). This CDR3 is built from 17 residues. Germline values: CDR1 SGHVS, CDR2 FNYEAQ. Trimming removed 5 bases at V and 4 bases at J, with 23 bases between. Here the CDR3 DNA reads TGTGCCAGCAGCCAGACTAACCAGGACTGGGGAAGAGAGACCCAGTACTTC. Protein sequence: CASSQTNQDWGRETQYF.

V usage is TRBV5-1 and J usage is TRBJ2-1, with D possibly being TRBD1 (6 bases). This CDR3 has 15 amino acids. In germline, CDR1 is SGHRS, CDR2 YFSETQ. V lost 3 bases and J 4 bases, leaving 14 bases between the germline ends. The CDR3 sequence: CASSSTGSGYNEQFF. CDR3 bases: TGCGCCAGCAGCTCTACAGGGTCTGGGTACAATGAGCAGTTCTTC.

This clonotype was observed a handful of times. This chain links TRBV6-6 with TRBJ2-7; D is undetermined. The germline V gene encodes CDR1 MNHNY and CDR2 SVGAGI (reference sequence). The CDR3 is made up of 15 amino acids. V gave up 2 bases and J gave up 0 bases, with 11 bases separating them. The CDR3 DNA reads as TGTGCCAGCAGTTACCAGGCCCCGAGCTCCTACGAGCAGTACGTC. This codes for CASSYQAPSSYEQYV.

As to this clonotype: Mismatch with germline at one junction end may stem from a read error. The chain is built from TRBV7-6 and TRBJ1-1; no reliable D call. CDR3 size: 14 residues. Per germline, CDR1 SGHVS and CDR2 FNYEAQ. The CDR3 sequence is CASSSQYRNTETFF. In DNA, the CDR3 is TGTGCCAGCAGCTCACAGTACCGAAACACTGAAACTTTCTTT.

This clonotype was detected a few times. The chain couples TRBV7-9 to TRBJ1-2; TRBD1 is a possible D gene (5 bases). The CDR3 has 12 amino acids. The germline V gene encodes CDR1 SEHNR and CDR2 FQNEAQ (reference sequence). Trimming removed 5 bases at V and 8 bases at J, with 12 bases between. Here the CDR3 reads CASSLNGGGYTF. DNA of the CDR3: TGTGCCAGCAGCCTAAACGGGGGAGGCTACACCTTC.

CDR3 protein: CASCTSGAGYNEQFF. CDR3 nucleotides: TGTGCCAGCTGTACCTCAGGCGCGGGGTACAATGAGCAGTTCTTC. The chain carries TRBV28 and TRBJ2-1, with D perhaps TRBD2 (6 bases). Germline CDR1 is MDHEN and CDR2 is SYDVKM. V lost 8 bases and J 4 bases, leaving 18 bases between the germline ends. This CDR3 has 15 residues.

This clonotype has at least ten counts. The gene calls are TRBV27 and TRBJ2-3, with 9 bases identical to TRBD1. Per the germline V gene, CDR1 is MNHEY and CDR2 is SMNVEV (reference sequence). V was clipped by 5 bases and J by 1 base; unmatched bases: 7. The CDR3 is 16 amino acids. The CDR3 is CASSVGQGGGTDTQYF. DNA for the CDR3: TGTGCCAGCAGTGTGGGACAGGGTGGGGGCACAGATACGCAGTATTTT.

The table lists this clonotype with a few counts. The chain couples TRBV20-1 to TRBJ1-4; D may be TRBD1 (6 bases). CDR3 length: 12 amino acids. V shed 5 bases and J shed 4 bases, with 8 bases lying between them. The germline V gene encodes CDR1 DFQATT and CDR2 SNEGSKA (reference sequence). The CDR3 coding sequence is TGCAGTGCTCCCAGGGGTAATGAAAAACTGTTTTTT. Protein: CSAPRGNEKLFF.

The chain employs TRBV7-7 and TRBJ2-2, with 7 bases matching TRBD1. The CDR3 totals 18 residues. The V gene end was trimmed by 1 base and the J gene end by 0 bases; junction bases not matched to a gene: 8. Germline loops: CDR1 SSHAT, CDR2 FNYEAQ (reference sequence). This CDR3 is CASSLVFLQGANTGELFF. DNA for the CDR3: TGTGCCAGCAGCTTAGTTTTTTTGCAGGGGGCGAACACCGGGGAGCTGTTTTTT.

Worth noting for this clonotype: Here the CDR3 omits its conserved ending phenylalanine or tryptophan, so a read error is the likely source. This chain links TRBV6-1 with TRBJ1-2; D gene ambiguous. Looked up from germline, CDR1 is MNHNS and CDR2 is SASEGT. The CDR3 extends over 14 amino acids. The CDR3 protein is CVSSEGRPNYGYTL. For the CDR3, the DNA is TGTGTCAGCAGTGAAGGACGTCCCAACTATGGCTACACCCTC.

This clonotype was recorded at least ten times. This chain joins TRBV7-8 and TRBJ1-6; D is unclear. CDR1 and CDR2 from the germline V gene are SGHVS and FQNEAQ. Trimming took 2 bases from V and 6 from J, leaving 8 bases between them. This CDR3 has 14 residues. CDR3 bases: TGTGCCAGCAGCTTAACTGGACCTAATTCACCCCTCCACTTT. Protein sequence: CASSLTGPNSPLHF.

V gene TRBV7-2 combines with J gene TRBJ2-1; D ambiguous. Germline CDR1 reads SGHTA; CDR2 reads FQGNSA. V lost 4 bases, J lost 3 bases, and 7 bases lay in between. The CDR3 totals 13 residues. CDR3 sequence reads: CASSSPNYNEQFF. CDR3 DNA sequence: TGTGCCAGCAGCTCCCCAAACTACAATGAGCAGTTCTTC.

This clonotype has at least ten counts. DNA of the CDR3: TGTGCCAGCAGCCCTCGCCAAGGGAGCCAAGAGACCCAGTACTTC. This codes for CASSPRQGSQETQYF. J is TRBJ2-5 and V is TRBV7-2, with TRBD2 as a possible D gene (5 bases). CDR3 length equals 15 residues. Germline V gives CDR1 SGHTA, CDR2 FQGNSA. Trimming left V 5 bases short and J 1 base short, with 14 bases between.

This clonotype was counted ten times or more. This chain links TRBV7-2 with TRBJ2-7, with TRBD2 matching over 12 bases. CDR1 SGHTA and CDR2 FQGNSA come from the germline V gene. The ends lost 1 base at V and 4 bases at J; junction bases unmatched: 2. The length of the CDR3 is 15 residues. The CDR3 DNA reads TGTGCCAGCAGCTTAGGACTAGCGGGAGCGTACGAGCAGTACTTC. Encoded protein: CASSLGLAGAYEQYF.

The chain couples TRBV12-3 or TRBV12-4 to TRBJ1-5; D is unclear. CDR3 size: 13 residues. Trimming removed 7 bases from V and 5 bases from J, with 12 bases in between. For the CDR3, the DNA is TGTGCCAGCACCTCCTGGCCGGATCAGCCCCAGCATTTT. Its protein is CASTSWPDQPQHF.

In this sample, this clonotype turned up many times. One end of the junction fails to match germline, which may point to a read error. The chain couples TRBV7-6 to TRBJ1-1, with D maybe TRBD1 (5 bases). The CDR3 length is 15 residues. Germline-derived CDR1 and CDR2 are SGHVS and FNYEAQ. The CDR3 DNA sequence: TGTGCCAGCAGCTTACCGGGACGGAATAACAATGAAGCTTTCTTT. It translates to CASSLPGRNNNEAFF.

The genes are TRBV20-1 and TRBJ2-2; D remains ambiguous. Germline V lookup: CDR1 DFQATT, CDR2 SNEGSKA (reference sequence). The CDR3 length is 13 residues. V was shortened by 7 bases and J by 3 bases, with 12 bases between the two germline ends. This CDR3 is CSVRGSHTGELFF. The DNA for the CDR3 is TGCAGTGTCCGCGGTTCACACACCGGGGAGCTGTTTTTT.

The chain links TRBV7-2 to TRBJ2-5, with no clear D. In germline, CDR1 is SGHTA, CDR2 FQGNSA. V was shortened by 6 bases and J by 2 bases, with 10 bases between the two germline ends. The CDR3 is 13 residues long. The CDR3 DNA reads as TGTGCCAGCAGTTCAATGGCGCAAGAGACCCAGTACTTC. Protein product: CASSSMAQETQYF.

The sample holds many counts of this clonotype. The chain employs TRBV7-2 and TRBJ2-7; TRBD2 matches at 7 bases. Trimming removed 0 bases from V and 0 bases from J; junction bases left unmatched: 2. Germline values: CDR1 SGHTA, CDR2 FQGNSA. The CDR3 spans 15 residues. The chain's CDR3 is CASSLAGGPSYEQYV. In nucleotides, the CDR3 is TGTGCCAGCAGCTTAGCGGGAGGGCCCTCCTACGAGCAGTACGTC.